The rows below give T cell receptor beta chains drawn from one sample of a study of cytomegalovirus exposure and HLA in healthy donors. The data were produced by immunoSEQ multiplex PCR, yet TCRdb's version contains in-frame clones alone and is incomplete. The data hold over 150,000 clones, with roughly 81% observed a single time. Sequenced sample: PBMCs. The receptor set was obtained from a woman in her 30s in good health and CMV-seropositive. CDR3s include the opening cysteine and the closing phenylalanine or tryptophan. Each record gives: CDR3 length, J gene, V gene, D gene, clone size, CDR3 DNA, CDR3 protein. D genes are given only for firm matches. For some rows the clone size is stated as once, few or many, or as a class when expanded; others skip it.

15,TRBJ1-2,TRBV28,TRBD1,.,TGTGCCAGCAGTTTATTGAGGGGACAGGGACGAGGCTACACCTTC,CASSLLRGQGRGYTF
13,TRBJ1-4,TRBV7-2,TRBD1,.,TGTGCCAGCAGCCAGAGGACAGGCGAAAAACTGTTTTTT,CASSQRTGEKLFF
12,TRBJ2-7,TRBV6-6,.,once,TGTGCCAGCGGGGGGACCCCCTACGAGCAGTACTTC,CASGGTPYEQYF
15,TRBJ1-3,TRBV19,.,few,TGTGCCAGTAGTTCAGACAGATACTCTGGAAACACCATATATTTT,CASSSDRYSGNTIYF
14,TRBJ1-1,TRBV5-1,.,many,TGCGCCAGCAGCCCCGCGGGGGGTTACACTGAAGCTTTCTTT,CASSPAGGYTEAFF
13,TRBJ1-1,TRBV6-6,TRBD1,.,TGTGCCAGCAGACTACAGGGGTGGACTGAAGCTTTCTTT,CASRLQGWTEAFF
17,TRBJ2-5,TRBV7-9,TRBD2,.,TGTGCCAGCAGCTTAGAGGGTACCGGGAGGTACCAAGAGACCCAGTACTTC,CASSLEGTGRYQETQYF
14,TRBJ1-5,TRBV23-1,.,once,TGCGCCAGCCACCCGACCCAGAGCGGGCAGCCCCAGCATTTT,CASHPTQSGQPQHF
14,TRBJ2-7,TRBV27,.,.,TGTGCCAGCAGTCCACGTCAGGGGGGCAACGAGCAGTACTTC,CASSPRQGGNEQYF
15,TRBJ2-2,TRBV7-2,TRBD1,.,TGTGCCAGCAGCTTAGACAGGGGGCTTAACGGGGAGCTGTTTTTT,CASSLDRGLNGELFF
15,TRBJ2-2,TRBV7-9,TRBD1,.,TGTGCCAGCAGCCCTAGCCCCAGGACAGGGGTGAGGCTGTTTTTT,CASSPSPRTGVRLFF
13,TRBJ2-2,TRBV7-2,TRBD2,.,TGTGCCAGCAGCCCACTAGCGGCCGGGGAGCTGTTTTTT,CASSPLAAGELFF
14,TRBJ1-5,TRBV27,.,few,TGTGCCAGCAGTTTTTCAGGGAGCAATCAGCCCCAGCATTTT,CASSFSGSNQPQHF
15,TRBJ1-2,TRBV7-2,TRBD1,.,TGTGCCAGCAGCTTTAGAGAAGGGGGCAGCTATGGCTACACCTTC,CASSFREGGSYGYTF
14,TRBJ2-1,TRBV5-4,.,.,TGTGCCAGCAGCTTGGCCGCAGCGATGCATGAGCAGTTCTTC,CASSLAAAMHEQFF
15,TRBJ2-1,TRBV6-5,TRBD2,.,TGTGCCAGCACCCGGGATAGCGGGAGTTACAATGAGCAGTTCTTC,CASTRDSGSYNEQFF
13,TRBJ1-1,TRBV7-2,.,.,TGTGCCAGCAGCGCACAGGGACACACTGAAGCTTTCTTT,CASSAQGHTEAFF
13,TRBJ2-1,TRBV29-1,.,.,TGCAGCGGGGAGGACCCCAACAAAAGTGAGCAGTTCTTC,CSGEDPNKSEQFF
14,TRBJ1-1,TRBV6-1,TRBD1,.,TGTGCCAGCAAACTGGGACAGGGGATTACTGAAGCTTTCTTT,CASKLGQGITEAFF
16,TRBJ2-7,TRBV4-1,TRBD2,.,TGCGCCAGCAGCCAAGAGGGAGCGGGAATGACCTACGAGCAGTACTTC,CASSQEGAGMTYEQYF
15,TRBJ2-5,TRBV6-1,TRBD2,.,TGTGCCAGCAGTGAAACTAGCGGGAGTGGGGAGACCCAGTACTTC,CASSETSGSGETQYF
13,TRBJ1-1,TRBV5-4,.,few,TGTGCCAGCAGCTTGGGGGCTGAGACTGAAGCTTTCTTT,CASSLGAETEAFF
15,TRBJ2-7,TRBV10-2,TRBD2,.,TGCGCCAGTTCCCCCCGGGCGGGAGCAAACTACGAGCAGTACTTC,CASSPRAGANYEQYF
14,TRBJ1-5,TRBV27,.,few,TGTGCCAGCAGTTTAGCTGGGTCGGGTCAGCCCCAGCATTTT,CASSLAGSGQPQHF
12,TRBJ2-2,TRBV29-1,.,.,TGCAGCGTTGTCTCAGGTACCGGGGAGCTGTTTTTT,CSVVSGTGELFF
14,TRBJ1-3,TRBV28,.,.,TGTGCCAGCAGTTTAGGCAACTCTGGAAACACCATATATTTT,CASSLGNSGNTIYF
12,TRBJ2-3,TRBV7-2,.,.,TGTGCCAGCAGCTTCAGGTGGGATACGCAGTATTTT,CASSFRWDTQYF
15,TRBJ1-2,TRBV5-1,.,once,TGCGCCAGCAGCTTGGGGGCGGGAGTGAACTATGACTACACCTTC,CASSLGAGVNYDYTF
16,TRBJ1-5,TRBV7-9,TRBD1,once,TGTGCCAGCAGCACGGGACAGGAGAGGGTAAATCAGCCCCGGCATTTT,CASSTGQERVNQPRHF
14,TRBJ1-2,TRBV28,TRBD1,.,TGTGCCAGCAGTCCGGGACAGGGGGGAAGTGGCTACACCTTC,CASSPGQGGSGYTF
15,TRBJ2-5,TRBV6-4,TRBD2,.,TGTGCCAGCAGTGAGACTAGCGGGGACCAAGAGACCCAGTACTTC,CASSETSGDQETQYF
15,TRBJ1-2,TRBV28,.,.,TGTGCCAGCAGTTCCCCGGGCGGCGGGGACTATGGCTACACCTTC,CASSSPGGGDYGYTF
14,TRBJ2-3,TRBV6-5,TRBD1,.,TGTGCCAGCAGTCCCGGGACAGGTGGAGATACGCAGTATTTT,CASSPGTGGDTQYF
13,TRBJ2-7,TRBV18,TRBD1,.,TGTGCCAGCTCACCAACAGGGGGGTACGAGCAGTACTTC,CASSPTGGYEQYF
14,TRBJ2-1,TRBV27,.,.,TGTGCCAGCAGTTTACAGCAGGGTCACAATGAGCAGTTCTTC,CASSLQQGHNEQFF
14,TRBJ2-3,TRBV6-4,TRBD2,few,TGTGCCAGCAGTTCTGGCAGGGAGGGAGATACGCAGTATTTT,CASSSGREGDTQYF
13,TRBJ2-5,TRBV27,TRBD1,.,TGTGCCAGCAGGGGACAGCCCCAAGAGACCCAGTACTTC,CASRGQPQETQYF
15,TRBJ2-7,TRBV5-4,TRBD2,.,TGTGCCAGCAGCTTGCCTTCTAGCGGGACATACGAGCAGTACTTC,CASSLPSSGTYEQYF
17,TRBJ2-3,TRBV4-2,TRBD2,.,TGTGCCAGCAGCCAAGGAGCTAGCGGGAGTACTTCTGATACGCAGTATTTT,CASSQGASGSTSDTQYF
15,TRBJ2-3,TRBV11-2,.,.,TGTGCCAGCAGCCCAGCGACGATCCTCACAGATACGCAGTATTTT,CASSPATILTDTQYF
14,TRBJ1-6,TRBV2,TRBD1,.,TGTGCCAGCACCTGGACAGGGACGAATTCACCCCTCCACTTT,CASTWTGTNSPLHF
19,TRBJ1-3,TRBV4-1,.,once,TGCGCCAGCAGCCACCAACCTATGGGGCCCTTGAACTCTGGAAACACCATATATTTT,CASSHQPMGPLNSGNTIYF
13,TRBJ2-5,TRBV6-1,TRBD1,.,TGTGCCAGTGGACAGGGAGTGAGAGAGACCCAGTACTTC,CASGQGVRETQYF
12,TRBJ2-2,TRBV5-1,.,.,TGCGCCAGCAGCTTGGTCGCCGGGGAGCTGTTTTTT,CASSLVAGELFF
16,TRBJ1-5,TRBV28,TRBD1,.,TGTGCCAGCAGTCCTCGTGGACAGGCGCTTAATCAGCCCCAGCATTTT,CASSPRGQALNQPQHF
14,TRBJ2-7,TRBV5-5,.,.,TGTGCCAGCAGCCAGGGACACCGCTCCTACGAGCAGTACTTC,CASSQGHRSYEQYF
14,TRBJ2-5,TRBV7-9,TRBD2,.,TGTTCCAGCAGCTTAGCGGGAGGAGGAAAGACCCAGTACTTC,CSSSLAGGGKTQYF
17,TRBJ2-3,TRBV7-9,.,.,TGTGCCGCCCTGGATTCCGGGACTTCCACCAGCACAGATACGCAGTATTTT,CAALDSGTSTSTDTQYF
16,TRBJ2-5,TRBV10-3,.,.,TGTGCCATCAGTGAGTTCTCCAGCCCCGGAGGGGAGACCCAGTACTTC,CAISEFSSPGGETQYF
11,TRBJ2-1,TRBV7-9,.,.,TGTTCCAGCAGCTCCTACGATGAGCAGTTCTTC,CSSSSYDEQFF
14,TRBJ2-5,TRBV11-2,TRBD2,.,TGTGCCAGCAGCCCCACGCGGGGGTTACAGACCCAGTACTTC,CASSPTRGLQTQYF
11,TRBJ2-7,TRBV20-1,.,.,TGCAGTGCTAGAGATCTGACTAAGCAGTACTTC,CSARDLTKQYF
17,TRBJ2-1,TRBV28,TRBD2,few,TGTGCCAGCAGTTTTACGCGGGAGGGCCTCACCTACAATGAGCAGTTCTTC,CASSFTREGLTYNEQFF
16,TRBJ1-3,TRBV28,TRBD1,.,TGTGCCAGCAGTTTGGGACAGGGGTCGTCTGGAAACACCATATATTTT,CASSLGQGSSGNTIYF
15,TRBJ2-1,TRBV28,.,.,TGTGCCAGCAGTTTACAGGTAGCGACATACAATGAGCAGTTCTTC,CASSLQVATYNEQFF